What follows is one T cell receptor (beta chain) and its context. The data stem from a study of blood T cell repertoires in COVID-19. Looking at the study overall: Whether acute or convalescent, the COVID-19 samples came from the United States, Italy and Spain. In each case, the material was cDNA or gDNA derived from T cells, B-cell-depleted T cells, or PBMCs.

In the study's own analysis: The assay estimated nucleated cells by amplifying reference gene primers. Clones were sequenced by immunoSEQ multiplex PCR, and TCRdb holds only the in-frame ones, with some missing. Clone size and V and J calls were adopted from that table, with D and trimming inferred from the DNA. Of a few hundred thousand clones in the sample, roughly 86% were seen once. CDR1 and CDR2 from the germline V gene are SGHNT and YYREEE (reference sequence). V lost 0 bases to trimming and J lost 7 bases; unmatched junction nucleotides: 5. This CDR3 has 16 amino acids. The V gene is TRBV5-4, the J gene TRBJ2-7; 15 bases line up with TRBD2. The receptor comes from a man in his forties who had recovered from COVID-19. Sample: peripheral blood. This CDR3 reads CASSLGTSGRAEEQYF. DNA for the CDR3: TGTGCCAGCAGCTTGGGGACTAGCGGGAGGGCGGAGGAGCAGTACTTC.